This T cell receptor (beta chain) was sequenced for a study of cytomegalovirus exposure and HLA in healthy donors. Study background: A prior study identified over 100 million unique TCR beta sequences from 200 million or so T cells.

Study-level results: DRB1 showed the most TCR associations and HLA-C the fewest in a later analysis, as rates varied by HLA locus. An analysis that came later showed most CMV-associated TCR beta chains appearing HLA-restricted.

Use of 60 Vbeta and 13 Jbeta primers characterized the PCR. Produced via immunoSEQ multiplex PCR; TCRdb's table is partial and in-frame only. The sample consists of over 200,000 clones, around 89% of them appearing once. V was clipped by 0 bases and J by 7 bases, with 10 bases between them. The germline CDR1 and CDR2 sequences are SGHKS and YYEKEE (reference sequence). The CDR3 totals 14 residues. As for this clone: Antigen specificity is unknown.

Sequenced material: PBMCs. This sequence joins TRBV5-5 and TRBJ1-4; D ambiguous. This sequence originates from a woman between 18 and 29 years old in good health and CMV-seronegative. CDR3 sequence: CASSLGGHGEKLFF. The CDR3 region has the DNA TGTGCCAGCAGCTTGGGTGGGCACGGTGAAAAACTGTTTTTT.